The present TCR beta chain was sequenced within a study of T cell clonotyping in hematopoietic cell transplantation. Study overall: Pretransplant recipient samples were taken after cytoreduction. Notes on the study in general: After transplant, recipient diversity fell while pathologically expanded clonotypes grew through day 180. CD4 and CD8 repertoire contributions could not be separated without sorting.

CDR3 size: 12 residues. Germline V lookup: CDR1 SGHTS, CDR2 YDEGEE. With 3 bases removed from V and 2 bases from J, the gap between germline ends came to 6 bases. Time point of the sample: recipient sample about 28 days before transplant, after cytoreduction. A remark on this clone: Its antigen is currently unknown.

The data were produced by immunoSEQ multiplex PCR, yet TCRdb's version contains in-frame clones alone and is incomplete. The sample shows tens of thousands of clones, approximately 84% of them seen only once. The genes are TRBV5-8 and TRBJ2-7; no clear D. The sequence came from a man between 60 and 75 years old with biphenotypic leukemia. Some clones in this sample may be carry-over from other donors' samples. The material was peripheral blood mononuclear cells, obtained before stem cell transplant. The CDR3, as DNA: TGTGCCAGCAGCTCACAAGCCTACGAGCAGTACTTC. It codes for CASSSQAYEQYF.